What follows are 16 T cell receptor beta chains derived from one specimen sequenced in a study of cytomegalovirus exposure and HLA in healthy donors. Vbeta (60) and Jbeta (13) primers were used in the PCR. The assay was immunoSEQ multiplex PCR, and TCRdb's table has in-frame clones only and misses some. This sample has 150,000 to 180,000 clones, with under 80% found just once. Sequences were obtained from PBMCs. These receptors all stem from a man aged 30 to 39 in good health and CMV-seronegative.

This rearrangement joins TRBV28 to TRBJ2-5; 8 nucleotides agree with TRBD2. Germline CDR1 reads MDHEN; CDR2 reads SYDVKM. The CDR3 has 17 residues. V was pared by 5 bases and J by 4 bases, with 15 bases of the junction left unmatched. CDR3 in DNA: TGTGCCAGCAGTACTCCTGAAATGGCGGGGGGCGGAGAGACCCAGTACTTC. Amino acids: CASSTPEMAGGGETQYF.

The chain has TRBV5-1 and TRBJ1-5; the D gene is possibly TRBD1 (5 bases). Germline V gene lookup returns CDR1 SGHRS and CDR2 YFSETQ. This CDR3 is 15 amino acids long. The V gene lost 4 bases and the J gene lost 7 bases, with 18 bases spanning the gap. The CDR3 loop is CASSTTGGSEQPQHF. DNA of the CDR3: TGCGCCAGCAGCACCACGGGGGGATCAGAGCAGCCCCAGCATTTT.

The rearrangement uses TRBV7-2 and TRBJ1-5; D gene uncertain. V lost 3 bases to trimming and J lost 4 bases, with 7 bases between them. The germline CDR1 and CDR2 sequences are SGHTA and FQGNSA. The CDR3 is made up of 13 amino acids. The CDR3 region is CASSLSPNQPQHF. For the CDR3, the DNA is TGTGCCAGCAGCTTGAGCCCGAATCAGCCCCAGCATTTT.

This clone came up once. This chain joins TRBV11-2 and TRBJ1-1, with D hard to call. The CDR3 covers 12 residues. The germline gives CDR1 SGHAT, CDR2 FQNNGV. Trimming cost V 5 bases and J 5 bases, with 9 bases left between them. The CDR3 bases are TGTGCCAGCAGCCGGAGTGGGACTGAAGCTTTCTTT. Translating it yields CASSRSGTEAFF.

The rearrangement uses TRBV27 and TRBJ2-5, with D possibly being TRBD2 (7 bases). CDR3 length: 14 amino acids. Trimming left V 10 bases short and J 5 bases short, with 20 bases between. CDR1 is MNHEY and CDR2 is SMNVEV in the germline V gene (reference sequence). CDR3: CATLRFRGAETQYF. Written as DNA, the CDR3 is TGTGCCACCCTCAGGTTCCGGGGGGCCGAGACCCAGTACTTC.

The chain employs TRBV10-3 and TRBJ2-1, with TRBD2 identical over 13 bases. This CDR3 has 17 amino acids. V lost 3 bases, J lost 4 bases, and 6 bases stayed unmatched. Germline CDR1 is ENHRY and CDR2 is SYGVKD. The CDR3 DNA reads TGTGCCATCAGTGAACGGACTAGCGGGGGACCTTACAATGAGCAGTTCTTC. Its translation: CAISERTSGGPYNEQFF.

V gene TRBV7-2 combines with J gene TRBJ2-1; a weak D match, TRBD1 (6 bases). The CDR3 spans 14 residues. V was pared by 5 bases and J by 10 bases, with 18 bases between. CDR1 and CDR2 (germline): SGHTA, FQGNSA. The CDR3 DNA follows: TGTGCCAGCAGCCCCGTCACCCAGGGGCACGAGCAGTTCTTC. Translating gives CASSPVTQGHEQFF.

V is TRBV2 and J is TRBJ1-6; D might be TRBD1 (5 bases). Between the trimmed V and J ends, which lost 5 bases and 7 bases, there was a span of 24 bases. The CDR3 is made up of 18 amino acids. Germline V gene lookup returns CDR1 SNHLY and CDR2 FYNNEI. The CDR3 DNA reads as TGTGCCAGCAGTACGACAGTGCTTTCGGTCCTGAGCAATTCACCCCTCCACTTT. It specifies CASSTTVLSVLSNSPLHF.

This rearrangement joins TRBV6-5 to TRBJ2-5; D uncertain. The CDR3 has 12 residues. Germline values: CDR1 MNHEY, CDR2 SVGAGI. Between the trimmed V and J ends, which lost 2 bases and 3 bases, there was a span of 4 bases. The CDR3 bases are TGTGCCAGCAGTTACAATAAAGAGACCCAGTACTTC. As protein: CASSYNKETQYF.

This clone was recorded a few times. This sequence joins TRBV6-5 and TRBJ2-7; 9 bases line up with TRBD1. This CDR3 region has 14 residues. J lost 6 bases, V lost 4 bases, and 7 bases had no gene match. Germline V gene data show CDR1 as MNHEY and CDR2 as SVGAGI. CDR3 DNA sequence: TGTGCCAGCAGTTCCAGGGGACAGGGCGCCGAGCAGTACTTC. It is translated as CASSSRGQGAEQYF.

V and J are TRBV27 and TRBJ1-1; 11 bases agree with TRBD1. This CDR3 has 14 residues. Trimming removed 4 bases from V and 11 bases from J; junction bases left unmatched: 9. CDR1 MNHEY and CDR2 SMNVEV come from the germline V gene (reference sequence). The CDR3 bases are TGTGCCAGCAGTTCGCTCGGACAGGGGGCTGGGGCTTTCTTT. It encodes CASSSLGQGAGAFF.

The CDR3 region has the DNA TGCAGCGTTGTTCAGTTTAACTCTGGGGCCAACGTCCTGACTTTC. Protein product: CSVVQFNSGANVLTF. The genes are TRBV29-1 and TRBJ2-6; D ambiguous. The germline gives CDR1 SQVTM, CDR2 ANQGSEA. The V end lost 4 bases, the J end lost 0 bases, and 10 bases lay between the germline ends. CDR3 length: 15 amino acids.

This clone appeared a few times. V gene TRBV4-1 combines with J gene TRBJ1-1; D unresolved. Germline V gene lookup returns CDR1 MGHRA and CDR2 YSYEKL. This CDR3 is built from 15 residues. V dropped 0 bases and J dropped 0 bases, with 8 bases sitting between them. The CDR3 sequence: CASSQEYSMNTEAFF. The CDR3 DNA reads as TGCGCCAGCAGCCAAGAGTACAGCATGAACACTGAAGCTTTCTTT.

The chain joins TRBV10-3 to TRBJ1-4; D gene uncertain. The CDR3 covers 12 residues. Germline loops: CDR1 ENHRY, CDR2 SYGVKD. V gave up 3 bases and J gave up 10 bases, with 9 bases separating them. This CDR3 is CAISERGGKLFF. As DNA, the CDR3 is TGTGCCATCAGTGAACGGGGTGGAAAACTGTTTTTT.

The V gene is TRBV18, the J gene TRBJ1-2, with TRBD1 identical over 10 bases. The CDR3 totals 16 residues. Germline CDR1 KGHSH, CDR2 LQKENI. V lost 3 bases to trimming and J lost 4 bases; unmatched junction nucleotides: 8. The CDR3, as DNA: TGTGCCAGCTCACCTCCGGGACAGGGGTATGGCTATGGCTACACCTTC. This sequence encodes CASSPPGQGYGYGYTF.

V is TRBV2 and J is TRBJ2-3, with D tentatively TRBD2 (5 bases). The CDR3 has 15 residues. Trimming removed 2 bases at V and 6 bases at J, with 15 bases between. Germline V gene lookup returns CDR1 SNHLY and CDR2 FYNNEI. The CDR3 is CASSEKREYADTQYF. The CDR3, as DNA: TGTGCCAGCAGTGAAAAAAGGGAGTACGCGGATACGCAGTATTTT.